This entry lists 28 T cell receptor beta chains sequenced from one sample in a study of blood T cell repertoires in COVID-19. TCRdb keeps only in-frame clones here, not all; method: immunoSEQ multiplex PCR. The table shows about 80,000 clones, with around four fifths occurring only once. Sequencing input: peripheral blood. Every receptor here comes from an elderly man with active or convalescent COVID-19.

This clone turned up a few times. V gene TRBV6-5 combines with J gene TRBJ2-3, with 12 positions matching TRBD2. The V segment lost 4 bases and the J segment 3 bases; nucleotides outside the gene matches: 5. The CDR3 has 16 amino acids. From germline, CDR1 is MNHEY and CDR2 SVGAGI. CDR3 in DNA: TGTGCCAGCAGTTCCTATACTAGCGGGAGGACAGATACGCAGTATTTT. Translating gives CASSSYTSGRTDTQYF.

The V gene is TRBV5-6, the J gene TRBJ2-5; D unresolved. The V gene's germline CDR1 is SGHDT and CDR2 YYEEEE. The V and J ends lost 4 bases and 2 bases respectively, with 15 bases between them. The CDR3 sequence is 15 residues long. The CDR3: CASSQTHSWQETQYF. For the CDR3, the DNA is TGTGCCAGCAGCCAAACCCACTCGTGGCAAGAGACCCAGTACTTC.

The V gene is TRBV4-2, the J gene TRBJ1-5; TRBD1 matches 7 bases. V lost 1 base, J lost 8 bases, and 5 bases stayed unmatched. The CDR3 is 14 residues long. Germline values: CDR1 LGHNA, CDR2 YNFKEQ. The CDR3 sequence: CASSQALGGKPQHF. CDR3 DNA: TGTGCCAGCAGCCAAGCTTTAGGGGGCAAGCCCCAGCATTTT.

This clone was detected only once. The chain carries TRBV9 and TRBJ1-2; D is possibly TRBD1 (5 bases). The CDR3 runs to 13 residues. Germline V gene data show CDR1 as SGDLS and CDR2 as YYNGEE. V was shortened by 5 bases and J by 8 bases, with 16 bases between the two germline ends. CDR3 bases: TGTGCCAGCAGACCCCAGGGTTCTGGGGGCTACACCTTC. Translated, it gives CASRPQGSGGYTF.

The chain combines TRBV7-9 with TRBJ1-1; D possibly corresponds to TRBD1 (5 bases). The CDR3 contains 15 residues. CDR1 and CDR2 from the germline V gene are SEHNR and FQNEAQ (reference sequence). Trimming shortened V by 1 base and J by 4 bases, and 13 bases separated the two germline ends. The CDR3 DNA reads TGTGCCAGCAGCTTAGAAGAGGCAGGGTTCACTGAAGCTTTCTTT. Its translation is CASSLEEAGFTEAFF.

The chain joins TRBV19 to TRBJ2-1; 9 bases agree with TRBD2. The V segment lost 3 bases and the J segment 8 bases; nucleotides outside the gene matches: 8. Germline V CDR1 and CDR2: LNHDA, SQIVND (reference sequence). The CDR3 is made up of 15 amino acids. CDR3 sequence: CASSIGGGAYDEQFF. The CDR3 coding sequence is TGTGCCAGTAGTATCGGCGGGGGGGCTTACGATGAGCAGTTCTTC.

The V and J genes are TRBV2 and TRBJ1-5, with D possibly TRBD1 on 5 matching bases. Germline-derived CDR1 and CDR2 are SNHLY and FYNNEI. Trimming removed 1 base from V and 4 bases from J, with 11 bases in between. CDR3 length: 15 residues. The CDR3 sequence is CASSEGRVWNQPQHF. CDR3 in DNA: TGTGCCAGCAGTGAAGGCAGGGTATGGAATCAGCCCCAGCATTTT.

V is TRBV7-3 and J is TRBJ2-3; TRBD2 aligns across 8 bases. Germline CDR1 reads SGHTA; CDR2 reads FQGTGA. This CDR3 comprises 16 residues. The junction had 7 bases not matched to a gene; V was cut back by 5 bases and J by 0 bases. The DNA of the CDR3 is TGTGCCAGCAGCCCCCAACTAGCGGTTAGCACAGATACGCAGTATTTT. It encodes CASSPQLAVSTDTQYF.

The rearrangement links TRBV5-8 to TRBJ2-5; 7 nucleotides line up with TRBD1. The CDR3 covers 16 residues. Trimming at V came to 4 bases and at J to 3 bases, leaving 12 bases not matched to a gene. In germline, CDR1 is SGHTS, CDR2 YDEGEE. CDR3 sequence: CASSNGQAGWEETQYF. As DNA, the CDR3 is TGTGCCAGCAGCAACGGACAGGCGGGTTGGGAAGAGACCCAGTACTTC.

V gene TRBV29-1 combines with J gene TRBJ1-3; D unresolved. Germline V CDR1 and CDR2: SQVTM, ANQGSEA. The CDR3 runs to 11 residues. Trimming shortened V by 4 bases and J by 3 bases, and 4 bases separated the two germline ends. The CDR3 nucleotides are TGCAGCGTTGGTAGTGGAAACACCATATATTTT. It specifies CSVGSGNTIYF.

This chain links TRBV5-5 with TRBJ2-3, with D possibly TRBD2 on 6 matching bases. CDR1 and CDR2 (germline): SGHKS, YYEKEE (reference sequence). The CDR3 contains 14 residues. V was pared by 4 bases and J by 2 bases, with 11 bases between. CDR3 sequence (DNA): TGTGCCAGCAGCCAGTCGGGGGACACAGATACGCAGTATTTT. As protein: CASSQSGDTDTQYF.

This clone was seen only a few times. Germline is not matched at one junction end, which may reflect a read error. The chain links TRBV7-7 to TRBJ2-5, with TRBD1 as a possible D gene (5 bases). CDR1 is SSHAT, CDR2 FNYEAQ, per germline (reference sequence). The CDR3 sequence is 14 residues long. The CDR3 reads CASSPIRGGETQYF. In DNA, the CDR3 is TGTGCTAGCAGCCCCATAAGGGGTGGGGAGACCCAGTACTTC.

This clone was recorded once. The genes are TRBV6-5 and TRBJ1-2; tentative D call: TRBD1 (5 bases). The CDR3 consists of 14 residues. Germline CDR1 reads MNHEY; CDR2 reads SVGAGI. Trimming took 8 bases from V and 0 from J, leaving 13 bases between them. The CDR3 DNA reads as TGTGCCAGCCGGGGGGGGGATTCTAACTATGGCTACACCTTC. Encoded protein: CASRGGDSNYGYTF.

This chain connects TRBV5-1 to TRBJ2-3; 9 bases match TRBD2. This CDR3 spans 17 amino acids. The V gene's germline CDR1 is SGHRS and CDR2 YFSETQ. The trim removed 0 bases at V and 0 bases at J, leaving 5 bases unmatched. The CDR3 coding sequence is TGCGCCAGCAGCTTGGACGCGGGAGGGCCCAGCACAGATACGCAGTATTTT. Protein sequence: CASSLDAGGPSTDTQYF.

V and J are TRBV18 and TRBJ1-2; 9 bases line up with TRBD1. Germline lookup yields CDR1 KGHSH and CDR2 LQKENI. This CDR3 is built from 15 residues. The trim removed 2 bases at V and 6 bases at J, leaving 7 bases unmatched. CDR3 protein: CASSPARDRENGYTF. Written as DNA, the CDR3 is TGTGCCAGCTCACCAGCCCGGGACAGGGAGAATGGCTACACCTTC.

The rearrangement joins TRBV24-1 to TRBJ2-2; 9 nucleotides line up with TRBD2. This CDR3 has 15 residues. V lost 4 bases, J lost 7 bases, and 6 bases stayed unmatched. From germline, CDR1 is KGHDR and CDR2 SFDVKD. The DNA of the CDR3 is TGTGCCACCAGTGAGCGGGGACTAGCCCACGGGGAGCTGTTTTTT. It translates to CATSERGLAHGELFF.

The DNA of the CDR3 is TGTGCCAGCAGTCCACCCCTAATGATGAGGGGGCGTTCTGGAAACACCATATATTTT. Its protein product is CASSPPLMMRGRSGNTIYF. V usage is TRBV28 and J usage is TRBJ1-3; 7 bases align to TRBD1. CDR3 length: 19 residues. V was clipped by 5 bases and J by 1 base; unmatched bases: 17. Germline CDR1 reads MDHEN; CDR2 reads SYDVKM.

This clone was counted a single time. The V and J genes are TRBV7-9 and TRBJ2-1, with D unclear. The germline CDR1 and CDR2 sequences are SEHNR and FQNEAQ (reference sequence). The CDR3 contains 16 residues. The ends were cut back, 5 bases at V and 7 bases at J, with 21 bases in the middle. The CDR3 sequence: CASSTRRRSVTNEQFF. The CDR3 nucleotides are TGTGCCAGCAGCACCCGACGGCGGAGCGTTACGAATGAGCAGTTCTTC.

This sequence joins TRBV5-1 and TRBJ2-5; 9 positions agree with TRBD2. CDR3 length equals 15 residues. Germline CDR1 reads SGHRS; CDR2 reads YFSETQ. V shed 5 bases, J shed 2 bases, and the junction held 7 bases outside the gene matches. CDR3 nucleotide sequence: TGCGCCAGCAGATTCACGGCGGGGGGGCAAGAGACCCAGTACTTC. Its protein is CASRFTAGGQETQYF.

J is TRBJ2-3 and V is TRBV29-1; 8 bases are shared with TRBD1. The V and J ends lost 4 bases and 2 bases, in that order; junction bases with no gene match: 8. The CDR3 is 15 amino acids. CDR1 SQVTM and CDR2 ANQGSEA come from the germline V gene. The CDR3 region is CSVGTGIPNTDTQYF. In nucleotides, the CDR3 is TGCAGCGTTGGGACAGGGATACCAAACACAGATACGCAGTATTTT.

V gene TRBV5-1 combines with J gene TRBJ2-7; 12 nucleotides align to TRBD1. The CDR3 extends over 14 amino acids. With V trimmed by 4 bases and J by 7 bases, 6 bases remained unmatched. Germline CDR1 and CDR2: SGHRS and YFSETQ. Written as DNA, the CDR3 is TGCGCCAGCAGCACGGGACAGGGGGCAGGGGAGCAGTACGTC. This translates into CASSTGQGAGEQYV.

This clone was seen a single time. V usage is TRBV18 and J usage is TRBJ2-5, with 9 bases lining up with TRBD1. The CDR3 is 14 residues long. Looked up from germline, CDR1 is KGHSH and CDR2 is LQKENI. The junction had 8 bases not matched to a gene; V was cut back by 5 bases and J by 7 bases. The CDR3 region has the DNA TGTGCCAGCTCAAGGACAGGGGTCGTGGGGACCCAGTACTTC. Amino acids: CASSRTGVVGTQYF. Using reference TRBV18 and TRBJ2-5 for the parts outside the CDR3, the full variable domain is NAGVMQNPRHLVRRRGQEARLRCSPMKGHSHVYWYRQLPEEGLKFMVYLQKENIIDESGMPKERFSAEFPKEGPSILRIQQVVRGDSAAYFCASSRTGVVGTQYFGPGTRLLVL.

The V and J genes are TRBV29-1 and TRBJ2-2; D ambiguous. This CDR3 is built from 14 residues. Deletions cut 7 bases from V and 0 bases from J, with 12 bases between. Germline loops: CDR1 SQVTM, CDR2 ANQGSEA. The chain's CDR3 is CSARPTTNTGELFF. CDR3 DNA sequence: TGCAGCGCCCGACCGACAACGAACACCGGGGAGCTGTTTTTT.

The chain combines TRBV19 with TRBJ2-1; D perhaps matches TRBD2 (5 bases). Germline lookup yields CDR1 LNHDA and CDR2 SQIVND (reference sequence). Trimming took 3 bases from V and 1 from J, leaving 10 bases between them. This CDR3 comprises 15 residues. CDR3 amino acids: CASSISPGSYNEQFF. Written as DNA, the CDR3 is TGTGCCAGTAGTATTTCTCCGGGGTCCTACAATGAGCAGTTCTTC.

CDR3 nucleotides: TGTGCCTGGAGGTGGGTGGGGCAACCAAACTATGGCTACACCTTC. This translates into CAWRWVGQPNYGYTF. This sequence joins TRBV30 and TRBJ1-2; possible D gene TRBD1, 5 bases. The CDR3 is made up of 15 amino acids. Germline-derived CDR1 and CDR2 are GTSNPN and SVGIG (reference sequence). V lost 3 bases and J 2 bases, leaving 16 bases between the germline ends.

The chain couples TRBV24-1 to TRBJ1-5, with a weak D call TRBD1 (5 bases). The CDR3 is 11 residues long. Per the germline V gene, CDR1 is KGHDR and CDR2 is SFDVKD. DNA for the CDR3: TGTTCTACAGGCGGCAATCAGCCCCAGCATTTT. Translated: CSTGGNQPQHF.

This chain links TRBV6-5 with TRBJ2-3; 7 bases align to TRBD1. V was clipped by 2 bases and J by 2 bases; unmatched bases: 7. The CDR3 runs 16 residues. The germline gives CDR1 MNHEY, CDR2 SVGAGI. CDR3: CASSYTKGQNTDTQYF. CDR3 sequence (DNA): TGTGCCAGCAGTTACACAAAGGGACAGAACACAGATACGCAGTATTTT.

This chain uses TRBV28 with TRBJ1-2; D is unclear. V was pared by 4 bases and J by 6 bases, with 21 bases between. This CDR3 contains 16 residues. Germline CDR1 MDHEN, CDR2 SYDVKM. The CDR3 nucleotides are TGTGCCAGCAGTTCCCAAAGAATCGGTGGGAGGGATGGCTACACCTTC. Protein sequence: CASSSQRIGGRDGYTF.